This record covers a single T cell receptor (beta chain). These data belong to a study of CXCR3-negative and CXCR3-positive naive CD8 T cells. The method, 5' RACE with UMI labels, was used to prepare the TRB cDNA libraries. TCRdb reworked the 5' RACE reads into one entry per CDR3 protein, no DNA. Its clone listing holds about 62,000 distinct CDR3 sequences. This CDR3 contains 16 residues. Germline V lookup: CDR1 SEHNR, CDR2 FQNEAQ (reference sequence). Sample: naive CXCR3- CD8+ T cells from blood. The subset is: CD45RO-CCR7+CD27+CD95- naive CD8+ T cells lacking CXCR3 (TNR3-). The clonotype comes from a human donor in good health. Some clones in this sample may be carry-over from other donors' samples. The genes are TRBV7-9 and TRBJ2-3; TCRdb names TRBD2, which stays unverified in the absence of DNA. This chain's CDR3 is CASSFRPSGGSDTQYF.